This is a list of T cell receptor beta chains from one sample in a study of shared clonotypes between healthy human individuals. The method was immunoSEQ multiplex PCR; TCRdb's version includes in-frame clones alone and lacks a portion of them. The sample includes under 2,000,000 clones, about 95% of them seen just once. Sequenced sample: naive CD8+ T cells sorted from blood. These TCRs come from a man in his late teens or twenties in good health. Both conserved end residues are part of each CDR3. A D gene is named only where the DNA matches it firmly. Clone sizes are given selectively: once, few, many, or a class where the clone is expanded.

.	TRBV4-1	TRBJ1-5	.	CASSPGPGYSNQPQHF	TGCGCCAGCAGCCCGGGTCCGGGGTATAGCAATCAGCCCCAGCATTTT
.	TRBV6-5	TRBJ1-2	.	CASSYGPGGYTF	TGTGCCAGCAGTTATGGACCCGGGGGCTACACCTTC
.	TRBV4-1	TRBJ1-5	.	CASSQLMVSNQPQHF	TGCGCCAGCAGCCAATTGATGGTGAGCAATCAGCCCCAGCATTTT
.	TRBV29-1	TRBJ1-5	few	CSVGGEEGQPQHF	TGCAGCGTTGGGGGAGAGGAGGGTCAGCCCCAGCATTTT
.	TRBV27	TRBJ2-7	.	CASSANRDYYEQYF	TGTGCCAGCAGTGCAAACAGGGACTACTACGAGCAGTACTTC
.	TRBV9	TRBJ2-5	.	CASSPRGETQYF	TGTGCCAGCAGCCCTAGGGGGGAGACCCAGTACTTC
.	TRBV9	TRBJ2-3	.	CASSGLWGVGTDTQYF	TGTGCCAGCAGCGGCCTCTGGGGTGTCGGCACAGATACGCAGTATTTT
.	TRBV10-3	TRBJ2-7	.	CAISEDRPYEQYF	TGTGCCATCAGTGAGGATCGGCCCTACGAGCAGTACTTC
TRBD2	TRBV10-1	TRBJ2-1	.	CASSGRLAGDSYNEQFF	TGCGCCAGCAGTGGACGATTAGCGGGAGATTCCTACAATGAGCAGTTCTTC
.	TRBV10-3	TRBJ2-7	.	CAISEAPYEQYF	TGTGCCATCAGTGAAGCCCCCTACGAGCAGTACTTC
TRBD1	TRBV27	TRBJ2-1	.	CASSTYTGGRTNEQFF	TGTGCCAGCAGTACCTATACAGGGGGCAGGACCAATGAGCAGTTCTTC
.	TRBV7-9	TRBJ2-7	.	CASSLAGGSSYEQYF	TGTGCCAGCAGCTTGGCTGGGGGGAGCAGTTACGAGCAGTACTTC
TRBD1	TRBV25-1	TRBJ2-7	.	CASSDRDRSVYEQYF	TGTGCCAGCAGTGACCGGGACAGGAGTGTCTACGAGCAGTACTTC
.	TRBV5-4	TRBJ1-5	.	CASSLAPEDQPQHF	TGTGCCAGCAGCTTGGCCCCGGAGGATCAGCCCCAGCATTTT
.	TRBV27	TRBJ1-5	.	CASSSGTEEHF	TGTGCCAGCAGTTCTGGGACCGAGGAGCATTTT
.	TRBV30	TRBJ1-2	.	CAWTPGPGLLYGYTF	TGTGCCTGGACCCCTGGACCGGGACTCTTATATGGCTACACCTTC
.	TRBV4-1	TRBJ2-3	once	CASSGEWGSTDTQYF	TGCGCCAGCAGCGGAGAGTGGGGTAGCACAGATACGCAGTATTTT
.	TRBV2	TRBJ2-7	.	CASSRSRDTNYEQYF	TGTGCCAGCTCTCGGTCCAGGGACACAAACTACGAGCAGTACTTC
.	TRBV19	TRBJ1-1	.	CASRTRDFNTEAFF	TGTGCCAGTAGAACCCGGGACTTTAACACTGAAGCTTTCTTT
TRBD1	TRBV27	TRBJ2-7	.	CASGQGGYEQYF	TGTGCCAGCGGACAGGGGGGATACGAGCAGTACTTC
TRBD1	TRBV5-6	TRBJ2-7	.	CASSLTTGGAYEQYF	TGTGCCAGCAGCTTGACGACAGGGGGGGCCTACGAGCAGTACTTC
TRBD2	TRBV13	TRBJ2-7	.	CASSSRSSGGFYEQYF	TGTGCCAGCAGCTCCCGGTCTAGCGGGGGCTTCTACGAGCAGTACTTC
.	TRBV10-1	TRBJ2-3	.	CASSGQQIYTQYF	TGCGCCAGCAGTGGCCAACAGATCTATACGCAGTATTTT
.	TRBV5-8	TRBJ2-7	.	CASNLPGHPSYEQYF	TGTGCCAGCAACCTACCGGGACACCCTAGCTACGAGCAGTACTTC
.	TRBV10-3	TRBJ2-3	.	CAISESHISSTDTQYF	TGTGCCATCAGTGAGTCTCACATCTCTAGCACAGATACGCAGTATTTT
.	TRBV9	TRBJ2-3	.	CASSQNLLTNQDSSTDTQYF	TGTGCCAGCAGCCAGAATCTTCTGACTAATCAAGACTCTAGCACAGATACGCAGTATTTT
.	TRBV2	TRBJ1-1	.	CASDTTGGTEAFF	TGTGCCAGCGACACGACTGGGGGCACTGAAGCTTTCTTT
.	TRBV28	TRBJ1-4	.	CASSLSWALNEKLFF	TGTGCCAGCAGTTTATCGTGGGCCCTGAATGAAAAACTGTTTTTT
.	TRBV30	TRBJ1-2	.	CAGMVEAADWVDGYTF	TGTGCCGGTATGGTGGAAGCAGCCGATTGGGTCGATGGCTACACCTTC
.	TRBV9	TRBJ1-2	.	CASSPDSNYGYTF	TGTGCCAGCAGCCCCGACAGTAACTATGGCTACACCTTC
TRBD1	TRBV11-2	TRBJ2-1	.	CASNPGQGYNEQFF	TGTGCCAGCAACCCGGGACAGGGCTACAATGAGCAGTTCTTC
.	TRBV7-9	TRBJ1-2	.	CASSLPGVNYGYTF	TGTGCCAGCAGCTTACCTGGGGTTAACTATGGCTACACCTTC
.	TRBV14	TRBJ1-6	.	CASSQVTRVVSPLHF	TGTGCCAGCAGCCAAGTTACCAGGGTAGTTTCACCCCTCCACTTT
TRBD2	TRBV11-2	TRBJ2-5	.	CASSGSISGGQETQYF	TGTGCCAGCAGCGGTTCGATTAGCGGGGGGCAAGAGACCCAGTACTTC
.	TRBV5-6	TRBJ2-7	.	CASSHSGSYEQYF	TGTGCCAGCAGCCATTCGGGTTCCTACGAGCAGTACTTC
.	TRBV7-6	TRBJ2-6	.	CASRSGANVLTF	TGTGCCAGCAGGTCTGGGGCCAACGTCCTGACTTTC
.	TRBV19	TRBJ2-7	once	CASSIDGEEYEQYF	TGTGCCAGTAGTATCGACGGGGAGGAATACGAGCAGTACTTC
.	TRBV9	TRBJ2-5	.	CASSSRTAEETQYF	TGTGCCAGCAGCTCCCGGACGGCCGAAGAGACCCAGTACTTC
.	TRBV5-5	TRBJ1-5	.	CASSLISNQPQHF	TGTGCCAGCAGCTTGATTAGCAATCAGCCCCAGCATTTT
.	TRBV28	TRBJ2-2	.	CASSPQGQTTGELFF	TGTGCCAGCAGTCCCCAAGGACAGACCACCGGGGAGCTGTTTTTT
.	TRBV4-1	TRBJ1-4	.	CASSQDESAFSNEKLFF	TGCGCCAGCAGCCAAGATGAATCGGCTTTCTCTAATGAAAAACTGTTTTTT
.	TRBV16	TRBJ1-4	few	CASRPRGTNEKLFF	TGTGCCAGCAGGCCCCGAGGGACTAATGAAAAACTGTTTTTT
.	TRBV2	TRBJ2-2	.	CASFTGRVPVITGELFF	TGTGCCAGCTTTACCGGGCGGGTACCGGTGATCACCGGGGAGCTGTTTTTT